The source of this T cell receptor beta chain is a study of blood T cell repertoires in COVID-19. Study context: There were acute and convalescent COVID-19 samples, and they came from the United States, Italy and Spain. The analysed material was cDNA or gDNA that came from T cells, B-cell-depleted T cells, or PBMCs.

Germline V lookup: CDR1 LNHDA, CDR2 SQIVND (reference sequence). CDR3 length equals 14 residues. The junction had 4 bases not matched to a gene; V was cut back by 6 bases and J by 7 bases. Under the authors' procedure: The assay estimated nucleated cells by amplifying reference gene primers. Using immunoSEQ multiplex PCR, the repertoire was profiled, and TCRdb retains in-frame clones only, with some absent. D and trimming come from the DNA, and the V and J calls and clone size come from that table. The data contain hundreds of thousands of clones, about 86% of them singletons. Sequencing was performed on peripheral blood. The genes are TRBV19 and TRBJ2-2; 11 positions agree with TRBD1. This sequence was found in a man older than 75 with acute or convalescent COVID-19. Here the CDR3 DNA reads TGTGCCAGTAGCGGACAGGGGGCTATCGGGGAGCTGTTTTTT. Translated, it gives CASSGQGAIGELFF.